The entry below describes one TCR beta chain. The antigen is not known. The assay was immunoSEQ multiplex PCR, and TCRdb's table has in-frame clones only and misses some. In the table there are about 2.4 million clones, roughly nine tenths of which are singletons. Adults of Caucasian background living in Nashville, Tennessee made up all donors. The V segment lost 0 bases and the J segment 8 bases; nucleotides outside the gene matches: 14. The germline V gene has CDR1 SGHNT and CDR2 YYREEE (reference sequence). The CDR3 has 18 residues. These data originate in a study of shared clonotypes between healthy human individuals. Regarding the study as a whole: Non-shared clonotypes had lower generation probabilities than those shared by all four donors. Genetic and exposure-history diversity was limited by the few donors.

Input material: naive CD4+ T cells sorted from blood. Subset here: CD45RA+ positively selected. This chain connects TRBV5-4 to TRBJ2-1, with 10 positions matching TRBD2. The receptor comes from a man younger than 35 in good health. The CDR3 sequence: CASSLAPVLAGFGHEQFF. The CDR3, as DNA: TGTGCCAGCAGCTTGGCTCCGGTACTAGCGGGATTCGGTCATGAGCAGTTCTTC.